Shown below are 27 T cell receptor beta chains from a single sample sequenced in a study of blood T cell repertoires in COVID-19 (TCRdb year 2020). The method was the immunoSEQ multiplex PCR assay. TCRdb took this table from immuneACCESS and kept in-frame rearrangements with V and J called. Such tables lack part of the clones; where checked against another copy, unresolved V genes explain under half of the gap, and the rest is unexplained. For this sample the table gives 80,000 to 95,000 clones, of which 65% to 85% were detected only once. 25% of the sample belongs to the ten largest clones. The sequenced sample was peripheral blood. These receptor sequences come from an older man with active or convalescent COVID-19.

The chain uses TRBV28 and TRBJ1-2; no clear D gene. The CDR3 runs 14 residues. Trimming left V 2 bases short and J 4 bases short, with 11 bases between. The V gene's germline CDR1 is MDHEN and CDR2 SYDVKM. This CDR3 reads CASSLIRVSYGYTF. The CDR3 region has the DNA TGTGCCAGCAGTTTAATTAGAGTATCCTATGGCTACACCTTC.

The chain carries TRBV12-3 or TRBV12-4 and TRBJ1-2, with D possibly matching TRBD1 (5 bases). V lost 8 bases to trimming and J lost 1 base, with 11 bases between them. This CDR3 contains 13 residues. In DNA form, the CDR3 reads TGTGCCAGCCGCCGGACACTTAACTATGGCTACACCTTC. It translates to CASRRTLNYGYTF.

The V call is TRBV10-3, the J call TRBJ1-3, with a possible D match to TRBD1 (6 bases). Germline CDR1 ENHRY, CDR2 SYGVKD. This CDR3 spans 11 amino acids. The V gene lost 9 bases and the J gene lost 4 bases, with 7 bases spanning the gap. CDR3 in DNA: TGTGCCATTCAGGGGGGAAACACCATATATTTT. Encoded protein: CAIQGGNTIYF.

The chain has TRBV9 and TRBJ2-1, with D unresolved. This CDR3 comprises 15 residues. V was trimmed by 0 bases and J by 7 bases, leaving 14 bases between them. Germline CDR1 SGDLS, CDR2 YYNGEE. DNA for the CDR3: TGTGCCAGCAGCGTAGGGGCTACCAGGCTGAATGAGCAGTTCTTC. It translates to CASSVGATRLNEQFF.

The gene calls are TRBV5-1 and TRBJ2-1; tentative D call: TRBD2 (6 bases). V lost 5 bases, J lost 1 base, and 13 bases lay in between. The CDR3 is 15 amino acids. Germline assignment: CDR1 SGHRS and CDR2 YFSETQ. The CDR3 region has the DNA TGCGCCAGCAGACTGATGGGGAGGTCCTACAATGAGCAGTTCTTC. Protein product: CASRLMGRSYNEQFF.

This clone has a handful of counts. This sequence joins TRBV7-2 and TRBJ2-1; no clear D. Germline loops: CDR1 SGHTA, CDR2 FQGNSA. The CDR3 spans 15 residues. The ends were cut back, 1 base at V and 0 bases at J, with 7 bases in the middle. For the CDR3, the DNA is TGTGCCAGCAGCTTAGTGGTGAGCTCCTACAATGAGCAGTTCTTC. Translated, it gives CASSLVVSSYNEQFF.

The rearrangement joins TRBV5-6 to TRBJ1-2, with 7 bases that match TRBD1. Germline V gene sequence: CDR1 SGHDT, CDR2 YYEEEE. The CDR3 covers 16 residues. V dropped 0 bases and J dropped 5; count of bases not matched to a gene: 10. CDR3 DNA sequence: TGTGCCAGCAGCTTGGCCCTACAGGGGCTTCTTTATGGCTACACCTTC. Translation: CASSLALQGLLYGYTF.

This chain uses TRBV5-1 with TRBJ2-3; TRBD2 aligns across 7 bases. V shed 3 bases, J shed 2 bases, and the junction held 3 bases outside the gene matches. The germline V gene encodes CDR1 SGHRS and CDR2 YFSETQ. This CDR3 is 14 amino acids long. DNA of the CDR3: TGCGCCAGCAGCTGGGACTACTCCACAGATACGCAGTATTTT. Encoded protein: CASSWDYSTDTQYF.

This chain links TRBV18 with TRBJ1-1; TRBD1 aligns across 8 bases. The CDR3 covers 17 residues. Germline CDR1 KGHSH, CDR2 LQKENI. V lost 3 bases to trimming and J lost 4 bases; unmatched junction nucleotides: 13. The CDR3 is CASSPPSLTGEVTEAFF. The CDR3 nucleotides are TGTGCCAGCTCACCCCCTTCCCTGACAGGGGAGGTCACTGAAGCTTTCTTT.

The genes are TRBV5-1 and TRBJ1-6; 9 nucleotides align to TRBD1. CDR1 is SGHRS and CDR2 is YFSETQ in the germline V gene. The CDR3 loop spans 16 amino acids. J gave up 10 bases and V 4 bases, and 12 bases lay outside the gene matches. In DNA form, the CDR3 reads TGCGCCAGCAGCCCCCGACTGACAGGGGGTGGATCACCCCTCCACTTT. Amino acid sequence: CASSPRLTGGGSPLHF.

This chain links TRBV6-5 with TRBJ2-7; D might be TRBD1 (5 bases). Per the germline V gene, CDR1 is MNHEY and CDR2 is SVGAGI. The CDR3 sequence is 13 residues long. Between the trimmed V and J ends, which lost 6 bases and 0 bases, there was a span of 9 bases. Here the CDR3 reads CASRTAFSYEQYF. The CDR3, as DNA: TGTGCCAGCAGGACAGCCTTCTCCTACGAGCAGTACTTC.

The chain recombines TRBV5-1 with TRBJ2-1; 9 bases match TRBD2. The V gene's germline CDR1 is SGHRS and CDR2 YFSETQ. V dropped 4 bases and J dropped 0; count of bases not matched to a gene: 5. The CDR3 covers 16 residues. CDR3: CASSTNSGSSYNEQFF. As DNA, the CDR3 is TGCGCCAGCAGCACCAATAGCGGGAGCTCCTACAATGAGCAGTTCTTC.

The chain recombines TRBV6-5 with TRBJ2-7; 11 bases are shared with TRBD1. After removal of 8 bases from V and 3 bases from J, the junction contained 9 bases not matched to a gene. The CDR3 covers 15 residues. Germline CDR1 MNHEY, CDR2 SVGAGI. The CDR3 spells CASLRPGTGGYEQYF. The DNA for the CDR3 is TGTGCCAGCCTCCGCCCTGGGACAGGGGGCTACGAGCAGTACTTC.

This clone was observed once. The chain carries TRBV3-1 (or the pseudogene TRBV3-2) and TRBJ1-2; a possible D gene is TRBD1 (5 bases). Germline values: CDR1 LGHDT, CDR2 YNNKEL (reference sequence). V shed 2 bases and J shed 7 bases, with 8 bases lying between them. This CDR3 comprises 12 residues. The CDR3 bases are TGTGCCAGCAGCCAATTCAGGGTTGGCTACACCTTC. Translating gives CASSQFRVGYTF.

The J gene is TRBJ1-5, the V gene TRBV7-2; D remains unclear. This CDR3 has 14 residues. The ends were cut back, 5 bases at V and 6 bases at J, with 14 bases in the middle. From germline, CDR1 is SGHTA and CDR2 FQGNSA. The CDR3, as DNA: TGTGCCAGCAGCCCCACGCTAGCGGGTCAGCCCCAGCATTTT. Amino acid sequence: CASSPTLAGQPQHF.

This chain connects TRBV3-1 (or the pseudogene TRBV3-2) to TRBJ2-7, with 8 bases that match TRBD1. The J segment lost 2 bases and the V segment lost 4 bases, leaving 1 base of the junction unmatched. From germline, CDR1 is LGHDT and CDR2 YNNKEL (reference sequence). This CDR3 is built from 13 residues. CDR3 DNA: TGTGCCAGCAGCCCGACAGGGGCCTACGAGCAGTACTTC. Its translation: CASSPTGAYEQYF.

The chain employs TRBV5-6 and TRBJ1-2; 7 nucleotides agree with TRBD1. V was clipped by 1 base and J by 2 bases; unmatched bases: 14. Germline CDR1 is SGHDT and CDR2 is YYEEEE. The CDR3 runs to 18 residues. This CDR3 reads CASSLLSGDRAPNYGYTF. CDR3 DNA: TGTGCCAGCAGCTTGCTCTCGGGCGACAGGGCCCCCAACTATGGCTACACCTTC. The whole variable domain, remainder taken from reference TRBV5-6 and TRBJ1-2, is DAGVTQSPTHLIKTRGQQVTLRCSPKSGHDTVSWYQQALGQGPQFIFQYYEEEERQRGNFPDRFSGHQFPNYSSELNVNALLLGDSALYLCASSLLSGDRAPNYGYTFGSGTRLTVV.

The chain uses TRBV15 and TRBJ2-7, with D hard to call. V lost 5 bases and J 1 base, leaving 24 bases between the germline ends. The CDR3 contains 18 residues. Germline lookup yields CDR1 LNHNV and CDR2 YYDKDF (reference sequence). This chain's CDR3 is CATSPQSTPGLVSYEQYF. Here the CDR3 DNA reads TGTGCCACCAGCCCGCAATCCACTCCCGGGTTAGTATCCTACGAGCAGTACTTC.

The V call is TRBV10-3, the J call TRBJ1-5; 7 bases fit TRBD1. CDR3 length equals 16 residues. The germline CDR1 and CDR2 sequences are ENHRY and SYGVKD. Trimming cost V 5 bases and J 0 bases; bases outside gene matches: 7. CDR3 bases: TGTGCCATCAGTCGGGGACAGAAGAATAGCAATCAGCCCCAGCATTTT. Translation: CAISRGQKNSNQPQHF.

This chain joins TRBV11-3 and TRBJ2-3; 8 nucleotides agree with TRBD1. The CDR3 has 15 residues. J gave up 5 bases and V 5 bases, and 9 bases lay outside the gene matches. Germline V gene sequence: CDR1 SGHNT, CDR2 YENEEA. The CDR3 coding sequence is TGTGCCAGCAGCCAAAGGTCAGGGGGCGTAGATACGCAGTATTTT. It codes for CASSQRSGGVDTQYF.

This CDR3 reads CATSREGLAQTDTQYF. CDR3 nucleotides: TGTGCCACCAGCAGAGAGGGACTAGCGCAGACAGATACGCAGTATTTT. The chain combines TRBV15 with TRBJ2-3, with 10 bases matching TRBD2. V lost 0 bases to trimming and J lost 3 bases; unmatched junction nucleotides: 3. This CDR3 contains 16 residues. Looked up from germline, CDR1 is LNHNV and CDR2 is YYDKDF (reference sequence).

This clone appeared once. The chain carries TRBV19 and TRBJ2-3; unclear D gene. The V end lost 9 bases, the J end lost 1 base, and 14 bases lay between the germline ends. CDR3 length: 14 amino acids. Germline V gene data show CDR1 as LNHDA and CDR2 as SQIVND (reference sequence). Here the CDR3 reads CASSFLQGTDTQYF. The CDR3 nucleotides read TGTGCCAGCAGCTTTTTGCAGGGCACAGATACGCAGTATTTT.

A remark on this clone: The same CDR3 can be traced to other DNA sequences in this sample. V is TRBV12-3 or TRBV12-4 and J is TRBJ1-2; D remains unclear. The CDR3 runs to 12 residues. V was cut by 5 bases and J by 5 bases, with 9 bases left in between. CDR3 DNA: TGTGCCAGCAGTCCCTCGGGGTATGGCTACACCTTC. Translating it yields CASSPSGYGYTF.

The rearrangement links TRBV15 to TRBJ2-3; D perhaps matches TRBD1 (6 bases). Germline CDR1 and CDR2: LNHNV and YYDKDF (reference sequence). The CDR3 consists of 15 residues. V dropped 3 bases and J dropped 4 bases, with 14 bases sitting between them. The CDR3 DNA follows: TGTGCCACCAGCAGTAAGAGGGGGTTGCCAGATACGCAGTATTTT. Protein: CATSSKRGLPDTQYF. Full variable domain (outside the CDR3, taken from reference TRBV15 and TRBJ2-3): DAMVIQNPRYQVTQFGKPVTLSCSQTLNHNVMYWYQQKSSQAPKLLFHYYDKDFNNEADTPDNFQSRRPNTSFCFLDIRSPGLGDTAMYLCATSSKRGLPDTQYFGPGTRLTVL.

The CDR3 DNA reads TGTGCCAGCAGTTTACAGGTCGTGGGGAACACTGAAGCTTTCTTT. This sequence encodes CASSLQVVGNTEAFF. V gene TRBV27 combines with J gene TRBJ1-1, with D hard to call. The germline gives CDR1 MNHEY, CDR2 SMNVEV (reference sequence). This CDR3 spans 15 amino acids. Trimming stripped 2 bases from V and 1 base from J, with 11 bases between.

This clone was counted between two and nine times. This chain connects TRBV7-9 to TRBJ2-4; tentative D call: TRBD1 (6 bases). V lost 5 bases and J lost 0, with 8 bases in between. CDR1 is SEHNR, CDR2 FQNEAQ, per germline (reference sequence). CDR3 length: 14 amino acids. The CDR3: CASSAGEAKNIQYF. CDR3 nucleotides: TGTGCCAGCAGCGCAGGGGAAGCCAAAAACATTCAGTACTTC.

V is TRBV6-5 and J is TRBJ2-1; perhaps TRBD1 as D (5 bases). The V gene's germline CDR1 is MNHEY and CDR2 SVGAGI. This CDR3 has 13 amino acids. Trimming removed 5 bases from V and 8 bases from J, with 13 bases in between. The CDR3 here is CASSLETGYEQFF. The CDR3, as DNA: TGTGCCAGCAGTCTCGAAACAGGTTATGAGCAGTTCTTC.